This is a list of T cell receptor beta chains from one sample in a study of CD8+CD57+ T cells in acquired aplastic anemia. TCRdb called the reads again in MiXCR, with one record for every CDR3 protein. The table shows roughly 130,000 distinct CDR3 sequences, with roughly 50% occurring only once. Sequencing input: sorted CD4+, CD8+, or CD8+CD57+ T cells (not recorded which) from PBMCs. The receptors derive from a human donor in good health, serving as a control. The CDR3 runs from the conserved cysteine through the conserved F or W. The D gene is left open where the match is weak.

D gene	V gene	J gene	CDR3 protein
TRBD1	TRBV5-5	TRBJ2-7	CASSLSPNRGHEQYF
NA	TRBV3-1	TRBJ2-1	CASSPRGGGNEQFF
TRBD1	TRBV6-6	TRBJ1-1	CASAPPGGDTEAFF
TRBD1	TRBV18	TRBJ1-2	CASSPAEGASYGYTF
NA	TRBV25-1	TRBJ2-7	CAISGGYEQYF
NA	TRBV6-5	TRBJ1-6	CASSYPGQTYNSPLHF
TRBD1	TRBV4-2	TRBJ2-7	CASSRPGQEYEQYF
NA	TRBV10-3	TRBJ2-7	CAIKAARDEQYF
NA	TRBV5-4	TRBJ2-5	CASSFSGVGVETQYF
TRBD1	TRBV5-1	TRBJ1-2	CASSSGQGRSYGYTF
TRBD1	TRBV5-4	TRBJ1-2	CASSQDRVDGYTF
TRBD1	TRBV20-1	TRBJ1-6	CSARGIRYSPLHF
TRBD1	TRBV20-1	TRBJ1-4	CSAFAGTGGEKLFF
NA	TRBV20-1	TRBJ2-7	CSARLGASSYEQYF
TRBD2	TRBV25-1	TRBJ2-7	CASSAHSGGAFYEQYF
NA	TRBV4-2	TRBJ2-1	CASSQPPPRTSEQFF
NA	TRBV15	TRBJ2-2	CATSRDGRGDTGELFF
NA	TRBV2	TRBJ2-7	CASSLVPDYEQYF
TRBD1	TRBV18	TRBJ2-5	CASSPGQGETQYF
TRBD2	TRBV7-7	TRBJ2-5	CASSLAGGEQETQYF
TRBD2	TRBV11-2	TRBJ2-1	CASSLGASGGAEFF
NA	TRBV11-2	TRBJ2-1	CASSLQDNEQFF
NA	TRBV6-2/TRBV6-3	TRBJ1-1	CASSYVGRGSVRDTEAFF
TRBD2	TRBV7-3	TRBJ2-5	CASSSRGGLETQYF
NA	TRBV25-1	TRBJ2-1	CASSEYRDNEQFF